The 18 T cell receptor beta chains presented below share a single source sample, sequenced in a study of blood T cell repertoires in COVID-19. Sequencing was performed with immunoSEQ multiplex PCR; in TCRdb, only in-frame clones are kept and a portion is missing. The table records under 400,000 clones, roughly 90% of them present only once. The sample was PBMCs or T cells enriched from blood (not recorded which). Every receptor here comes from a woman aged 25 to 39 who had been exposed to COVID-19.

The V call is TRBV29-1, the J call TRBJ1-1; D might be TRBD1 (5 bases). V lost 4 bases, J lost 4 bases, and 10 bases lay in between. Looked up from germline, CDR1 is SQVTM and CDR2 is ANQGSEA. The CDR3 is made up of 12 amino acids. Written as DNA, the CDR3 is TGCAGCGTTGTGCGGGGGAGCACTGAAGCTTTCTTT. Translating gives CSVVRGSTEAFF. The full variable domain, with the rest looked up from reference TRBV29-1 and TRBJ1-1, is SAVISQKPSRDICQRGTSLTIQCQVDSQVTMMFWYRQQPGQSLTLIATANQGSEATYESGFVIDKFPISRPNLTFSTLTVSNMSPEDSSIYLCSVVRGSTEAFFGQGTRLTVV.

This clone is medium-sized (0.01 to 0.1%). The rearrangement links TRBV30 to TRBJ1-2; 10 nucleotides align to TRBD1. This CDR3 is 18 amino acids long. In germline, CDR1 is GTSNPN, CDR2 SVGIG (reference sequence). Losses at the gene ends were 3 bases for V and 6 bases for J; bases not matched to a gene: 19. In nucleotides, the CDR3 is TGTGCCTGGAGCCTAACGGGGACAGGGGCTTGGGATCCAAATGGCTACACCTTC. This sequence encodes CAWSLTGTGAWDPNGYTF.

In DNA form, the CDR3 reads TGTGCCAGCAGCTTTGCGGAGTCTGGGGCCAACGTCCTGACTTTC. As protein: CASSFAESGANVLTF. This chain joins TRBV7-3 and TRBJ2-6; unclear D gene. V was pared by 3 bases and J by 1 base, with 7 bases between. CDR1 is SGHTA, CDR2 FQGTGA, per germline. The length of the CDR3 is 15 residues.

The chain couples TRBV21-1 to TRBJ2-7; the DNA was not used to check the table's D call, TRBD2. TRBV21-1 is listed as a pseudogene. The CDR3 is 16 amino acids. Written as DNA, the CDR3 is TGTGCCAGCAGCAATGGGGCTAGCGGGAGGGGGTACGAGCAGTACTTC. Translating it yields CASSNGASGRGYEQYF.

There are a few counts of this clone. The V call is TRBV13, the J call TRBJ2-7; D gene ambiguous. Germline V CDR1 and CDR2: PRHDT, FYEKMQ (reference sequence). CDR3 length: 15 amino acids. The V gene lost 0 bases and the J gene lost 3 bases, with 12 bases spanning the gap. For the CDR3, the DNA is TGTGCCAGCAGCTTAGGCGTACCGCTAAACTACGAGCAGTACTTC. Translating it yields CASSLGVPLNYEQYF.

The CDR3 here is CASSVVSPGGGSNEQYF. CDR3 sequence (DNA): TGTGCCAGCAGCGTCGTATCCCCCGGGGGCGGGAGCAACGAGCAGTACTTC. V gene TRBV11-2 combines with J gene TRBJ2-7; a weak D match, TRBD2 (7 bases). With 5 bases removed from V and 5 bases from J, the gap between germline ends came to 25 bases. The CDR3 totals 17 residues. CDR1 is SGHAT, CDR2 FQNNGV, per germline.

This sequence joins TRBV11-2 and TRBJ2-6; maybe TRBD1 (6 bases). The germline V and J ends were trimmed by 2 bases and 0 bases, with 14 bases remaining between them. This CDR3 region has 18 residues. Germline CDR1 is SGHAT and CDR2 is FQNNGV. CDR3 nucleotides: TGTGCCAGCAGCTTATCGAGGGGACAAGGCTCTGGGGCCAACGTCCTGACTTTC. This translates into CASSLSRGQGSGANVLTF.

The chain joins TRBV27 to TRBJ2-7, with 11 bases lining up with TRBD1. CDR3 length: 16 residues. The ends lost 4 bases at V and 4 bases at J; junction bases unmatched: 9. Per germline, CDR1 MNHEY and CDR2 SMNVEV (reference sequence). The CDR3 coding sequence is TGTGCCAGCAGTTATGGGGCTGGACAGGGGGCTTACGAGCAGTACTTC. It specifies CASSYGAGQGAYEQYF.

This rearrangement joins TRBV5-6 to TRBJ2-7; the match to TRBD1 covers 10 bases. This CDR3 has 15 residues. Germline V gene data show CDR1 as SGHDT and CDR2 as YYEEEE. V was clipped by 0 bases and J by 5 bases; unmatched bases: 5. The CDR3 spells CASSLVGTGDHEQYF. CDR3 sequence (DNA): TGTGCCAGCAGCTTGGTCGGGACAGGGGACCACGAGCAGTACTTC. The full variable domain, with the rest looked up from reference TRBV5-6 and TRBJ2-7, is DAGVTQSPTHLIKTRGQQVTLRCSPKSGHDTVSWYQQALGQGPQFIFQYYEEEERQRGNFPDRFSGHQFPNYSSELNVNALLLGDSALYLCASSLVGTGDHEQYFGPGTRLTVT.

CDR3 bases: TGTGCCAGCATCACGAGCGGACAGGGGGTGGGAAGCTACACCTTC. This codes for CASITSGQGVGSYTF. J is TRBJ1-2 and V is TRBV28, with 10 bases lining up with TRBD1. Germline assignment: CDR1 MDHEN and CDR2 SYDVKM. This CDR3 spans 15 amino acids. The junction had 14 bases not matched to a gene; V was cut back by 7 bases and J by 9 bases.

The rearrangement links TRBV19 to TRBJ1-1; D gene unclear. Germline V gene lookup returns CDR1 LNHDA and CDR2 SQIVND (reference sequence). Trimming took off 4 bases at V and 6 bases at J, with 12 bases between the two ends. This CDR3 contains 13 residues. CDR3 amino acids: CASSRTTRAEAFF. The CDR3 coding sequence is TGTGCCAGTAGTAGAACGACTCGGGCTGAAGCTTTCTTT.

J is TRBJ1-2 and V is TRBV2; a possible D gene is TRBD1 (5 bases). The CDR3 extends over 13 amino acids. The germline V and J ends were trimmed by 3 bases and 5 bases, with 10 bases remaining between them. CDR1 SNHLY and CDR2 FYNNEI come from the germline V gene. The CDR3 loop reads CASSEARAYGYTF. CDR3 sequence (DNA): TGTGCCAGCAGTGAGGCCAGGGCGTATGGCTACACCTTC.

The gene calls are TRBV7-9 and TRBJ1-2, with 7 positions matching TRBD1. The CDR3 contains 14 residues. The germline V gene has CDR1 SEHNR and CDR2 FQNEAQ (reference sequence). J lost 10 bases, V lost 5 bases, and 13 bases had no gene match. CDR3: CASSARQGPIVYTF. CDR3 DNA: TGTGCCAGCAGCGCCCGACAGGGTCCGATTGTCTACACCTTC.

The J gene is TRBJ2-5, the V gene TRBV9; 14 positions match TRBD2. Germline assignment: CDR1 SGDLS and CDR2 YYNGEE. CDR3 length: 17 amino acids. J gave up 5 bases and V 3 bases, and 9 bases lay outside the gene matches. The CDR3 reads CASSAGTSGRSWETQYF. In DNA, the CDR3 is TGTGCCAGCAGCGCCGGGACTAGCGGGAGATCGTGGGAGACCCAGTACTTC. Using reference TRBV9 and TRBJ2-5 for the parts outside the CDR3, the full variable domain is DSGVTQTPKHLITATGQRVTLRCSPRSGDLSVYWYQQSLDQGLQFLIQYYNGEERAKGNILERFSAQQFPDLHSELNLSSLELGDSALYFCASSAGTSGRSWETQYFGPGTRLLVL.

The chain combines TRBV19 with TRBJ2-4, with 8 bases fitting TRBD2. The germline CDR1 and CDR2 sequences are LNHDA and SQIVND (reference sequence). The J segment lost 0 bases and the V segment lost 7 bases, leaving 14 bases of the junction unmatched. The CDR3 runs 18 residues. As DNA, the CDR3 is TGTGCCAGTAAGCCCCGTGGACTAGCTTTATTAGCCAAAAACATTCAGTACTTC. Translating it yields CASKPRGLALLAKNIQYF.

This chain joins TRBV27 and TRBJ2-6, with D possibly being TRBD1 (5 bases). The V end lost 2 bases, the J end lost 4 bases, and 12 bases lay between the germline ends. Germline V gene sequence: CDR1 MNHEY, CDR2 SMNVEV (reference sequence). The CDR3 runs 16 residues. CDR3 residues: CASSLNLGPGANVLTF. The CDR3 DNA sequence: TGTGCCAGCAGTTTAAATTTGGGGCCAGGGGCCAACGTCCTGACTTTC.

In this sample, this clone turned up once. CDR3: CASSLGTADGYTF. The CDR3, as DNA: TGTGCCAGCTCCCTAGGGACAGCAGATGGCTACACCTTC. V is TRBV18 and J is TRBJ1-2, with 7 bases that match TRBD1. The trim removed 6 bases at V and 6 bases at J, leaving 7 bases unmatched. Germline lookup yields CDR1 KGHSH and CDR2 LQKENI. The CDR3 is made up of 13 amino acids.

The chain recombines TRBV27 with TRBJ2-3, with TRBD1 matching 8 bases. With 2 bases clipped from V and 4 bases from J, the junction kept 2 bases outside the gene matches. Germline CDR1 is MNHEY and CDR2 is SMNVEV (reference sequence). The CDR3 length is 14 residues. The CDR3 nucleotides read TGTGCCAGCAGTTTACTACAGGGGGCAGATACGCAGTATTTT. This gives the protein CASSLLQGADTQYF.